Below, 19 T cell receptor beta chains from the same sample are listed, as sequenced in a study of shared clonotypes between healthy human individuals. This table comes from immunoSEQ multiplex PCR, and its TCRdb copy is limited to in-frame clones, with some not included. The sample yields 450,000 to 500,000 clones, about 79% seen once. The sequenced sample consisted of PBMCs. These receptors were taken from a woman between 40 and 55 years old in good health. Some clones in this sample may be carry-over from other donors' samples.

This chain links TRBV27 with TRBJ1-1; 7 nucleotides agree with TRBD1. With V trimmed by 5 bases and J by 5 bases, 14 bases remained unmatched. This CDR3 contains 16 residues. The germline gives CDR1 MNHEY, CDR2 SMNVEV (reference sequence). The DNA of the CDR3 is TGTGCCAGCAGTAAATCGACGACAGGGTGGGGGACTGAAGCTTTCTTT. Amino acids: CASSKSTTGWGTEAFF.

The chain links TRBV7-2 to TRBJ2-5, with TRBD2 as a possible D gene (6 bases). The length of the CDR3 is 14 residues. Deletions cut 3 bases from V and 0 bases from J, with 8 bases between. In germline, CDR1 is SGHTA, CDR2 FQGNSA. In nucleotides, the CDR3 is TGTGCCAGCAGCTTGGCGGGACACCAAGAGACCCAGTACTTC. This gives the protein CASSLAGHQETQYF.

This clone has more than one count but fewer than ten. CDR3 loop: CASSLRLGGANYGYTF. In DNA form, the CDR3 reads TGTGCCAGCAGCTTGCGGTTGGGGGGAGCTAACTATGGCTACACCTTC. The gene calls are TRBV5-4 and TRBJ1-2; a weak D match, TRBD1 (5 bases). The germline V and J ends were trimmed by 1 base and 0 bases, with 13 bases remaining between them. Germline values: CDR1 SGHNT, CDR2 YYREEE (reference sequence). This CDR3 comprises 16 residues.

The rearrangement links TRBV27 to TRBJ1-1; unclear D gene. In germline, CDR1 is MNHEY, CDR2 SMNVEV (reference sequence). Trimming pared 2 bases from V and 1 base from J, leaving 8 bases between. The CDR3 runs 14 residues. The CDR3 bases are TGTGCCAGCAGTTTAATGAAGCCGAACACTGAAGCTTTCTTT. Translating it yields CASSLMKPNTEAFF.

The chain's CDR3 is CASNPAGFTGDTQYF. The CDR3 DNA is TGTGCCAGCAACCCAGCGGGATTTACGGGAGATACGCAGTATTTT. The chain recombines TRBV6-1 with TRBJ2-3; TRBD2 matches 7 bases. V dropped 7 bases and J dropped 5; count of bases not matched to a gene: 12. This CDR3 region has 15 residues. Germline CDR1 and CDR2: MNHNS and SASEGT.

This clone was counted a single time. The CDR3 protein is CASSLRGGGNYNEQFF. The CDR3 region has the DNA TGTGCCAGCAGCTTAAGGGGCGGAGGAAACTACAATGAGCAGTTCTTC. The gene calls are TRBV11-1 and TRBJ2-1, with D perhaps assigned TRBD1 or TRBD2 (5 bases each). Germline V lookup: CDR1 SGHAT, CDR2 FQDESV (reference sequence). With 2 bases removed from V and 3 bases from J, the gap between germline ends came to 14 bases. There are 16 residues in the CDR3.

The chain carries TRBV5-1 and TRBJ2-7, with 12 positions matching TRBD2. The CDR3 has 14 amino acids. V gave up 4 bases and J gave up 5 bases; unmatched junction bases: 4. Germline V gene lookup returns CDR1 SGHRS and CDR2 YFSETQ. Here the CDR3 reads CASSASGREHEQYF. The DNA for the CDR3 is TGCGCCAGCAGCGCTAGCGGGAGGGAACACGAGCAGTACTTC.

This clone was picked up a small number of times. This sequence may be a read error, since a much larger clone differs from it by one base. The chain carries TRBV29-1 and TRBJ2-2; D remains ambiguous. The germline CDR1 and CDR2 sequences are SQVTM and ANQGSEA. The CDR3 loop spans 12 amino acids. The CDR3 here is CGVDGNTGELFF. CDR3 bases: TGCGGCGTTGACGGAAACACCGGGGAGCTGTTTTTT.

This chain connects TRBV27 to TRBJ2-2, with TRBD2 matching 13 bases. Unmatched junction bases numbered 6, after V lost 3 bases and J lost 2 bases. Germline values: CDR1 MNHEY, CDR2 SMNVEV (reference sequence). The CDR3 covers 18 residues. The CDR3 sequence is CASSFSTSGRRNTGELFF. In nucleotides, the CDR3 is TGTGCCAGCAGTTTCTCGACTAGCGGGAGGAGAAACACCGGGGAGCTGTTTTTT.

The chain combines TRBV5-5 with TRBJ1-4; 12 bases agree with TRBD1. The germline V gene encodes CDR1 SGHKS and CDR2 YYEKEE (reference sequence). This CDR3 is built from 19 residues. The V segment lost 2 bases and the J segment 11 bases; nucleotides outside the gene matches: 19. Here the CDR3 DNA reads TGTGCCAGCAGCTTAAGGGGACAGGGGGCCCAGAGGGATGAACGGAAACTGTTTTTT. Residues: CASSLRGQGAQRDERKLFF.

A remark on this clone: The sample contains more than one DNA sequence encoding this CDR3. The chain employs TRBV27 and TRBJ2-3; the match to TRBD1 covers 7 bases. CDR3 length equals 14 residues. Germline V gene lookup returns CDR1 MNHEY and CDR2 SMNVEV (reference sequence). With V trimmed by 5 bases and J by 1 base, 3 bases remained unmatched. The CDR3 DNA is TGTGCCAGCAGTCCCGGACAGGGCACAGATACGCAGTATTTT. Translating gives CASSPGQGTDTQYF.

V usage is TRBV19 and J usage is TRBJ1-2; weak D call: TRBD1 (5 bases). Germline V CDR1 and CDR2: LNHDA, SQIVND (reference sequence). Trimming removed 1 base at V and 4 bases at J, with 13 bases between. The CDR3 totals 15 residues. CDR3 region: CASSIGGQGVYGYTF. The CDR3 region has the DNA TGTGCCAGTAGTATAGGAGGCCAGGGAGTCTATGGCTACACCTTC. The full variable domain, completed using reference TRBV19 and TRBJ1-2, is DGGITQSPKYLFRKEGQNVTLSCEQNLNHDAMYWYRQDPGQGLRLIYYSQIVNDFQKGDIAEGYSVSREKKESFPLTVTSAQKNPTAFYLCASSIGGQGVYGYTFGSGTRLTVV.

The chain couples TRBV2 to TRBJ1-4; D gene unclear. Between the trimmed V and J ends, which lost 6 bases and 13 bases, there was a span of 21 bases. The CDR3 length is 14 residues. Looked up from germline, CDR1 is SNHLY and CDR2 is FYNNEI. CDR3 sequence reads: CASSRAHAGLGLFF. The CDR3 DNA reads as TGTGCCAGCAGCCGCGCCCACGCGGGTCTAGGACTGTTTTTT.

This chain joins TRBV30 and TRBJ2-7; a weak D match, TRBD2 (6 bases). Germline CDR1 reads GTSNPN; CDR2 reads SVGIG (reference sequence). The CDR3 sequence is 11 residues long. V shed 3 bases and J shed 5 bases, with 8 bases lying between them. This CDR3 reads CAWRRGNEQYF. DNA for the CDR3: TGTGCCTGGAGGCGGGGAAACGAGCAGTACTTC.

The chain uses TRBV13 and TRBJ2-7, with 8 bases identical to TRBD2. This CDR3 is built from 13 residues. Unmatched junction bases numbered 6, after V lost 5 bases and J lost 6 bases. Germline CDR1 is PRHDT and CDR2 is FYEKMQ (reference sequence). The CDR3 region is CASSLRTSIEQYF. The CDR3 bases are TGTGCCAGCAGCCTTCGGACTAGCATCGAGCAGTACTTC.

The CDR3 coding sequence is TGCGCCAGCAGCAACGGGACAGGGACTGAAGCTTTCTTT. Residues: CASSNGTGTEAFF. The chain carries TRBV5-1 and TRBJ1-1; 9 bases match TRBD1. The CDR3 contains 13 residues. CDR1 and CDR2 (germline): SGHRS, YFSETQ. V dropped 4 bases and J dropped 5; count of bases not matched to a gene: 3.

V is TRBV7-9 and J is TRBJ2-7; D is uncertain. The ends were cut back, 5 bases at V and 8 bases at J, with 16 bases in the middle. The CDR3 has 13 amino acids. Germline V gene sequence: CDR1 SEHNR, CDR2 FQNEAQ (reference sequence). Written as DNA, the CDR3 is TGTGCCAGCAGCACCCCCTCTTTGATACAGCAGTACTTC. Translated: CASSTPSLIQQYF.

The chain joins TRBV20-1 to TRBJ2-3, with D unresolved. Trimming cost V 8 bases and J 0 bases, with 6 bases left between them. CDR1 and CDR2 from the germline V gene are DFQATT and SNEGSKA (reference sequence). There are 11 residues in the CDR3. CDR3 DNA sequence: TGCAGTTACGACAGCACAGATACGCAGTATTTT. This gives the protein CSYDSTDTQYF.

This clone was picked up a small number of times. The chain joins TRBV4-2 to TRBJ2-7, with 8 bases aligning to TRBD2. The CDR3 is 13 residues long. J lost 6 bases, V lost 2 bases, and 3 bases had no gene match. The germline gives CDR1 LGHNA, CDR2 YNFKEQ. The CDR3 region has the DNA TGTGCCAGCAGCCAAACGGGAGGGCCCGAGCAGTACTTC. The encoded protein is CASSQTGGPEQYF.